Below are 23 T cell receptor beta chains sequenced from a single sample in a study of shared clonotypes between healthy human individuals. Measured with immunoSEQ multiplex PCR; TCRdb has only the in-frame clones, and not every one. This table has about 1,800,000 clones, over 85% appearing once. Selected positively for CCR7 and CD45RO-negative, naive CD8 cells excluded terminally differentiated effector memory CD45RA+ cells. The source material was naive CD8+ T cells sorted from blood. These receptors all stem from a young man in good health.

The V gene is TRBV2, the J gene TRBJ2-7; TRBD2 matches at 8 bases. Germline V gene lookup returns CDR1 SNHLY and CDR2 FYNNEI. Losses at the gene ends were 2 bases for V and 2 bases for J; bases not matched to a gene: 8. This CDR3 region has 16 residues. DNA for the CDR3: TGTGCCAGCAGTGAAAGGGGTAGCGGGGCCGCCTACGAGCAGTACTTC. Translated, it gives CASSERGSGAAYEQYF.

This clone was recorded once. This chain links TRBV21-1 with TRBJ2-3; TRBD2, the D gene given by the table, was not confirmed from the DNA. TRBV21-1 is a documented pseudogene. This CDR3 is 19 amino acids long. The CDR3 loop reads CASSKASGTSGPSTDTQYF. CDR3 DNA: TGTGCCAGCAGCAAAGCCTCCGGGACTAGCGGCCCTAGCACAGATACGCAGTATTTT.

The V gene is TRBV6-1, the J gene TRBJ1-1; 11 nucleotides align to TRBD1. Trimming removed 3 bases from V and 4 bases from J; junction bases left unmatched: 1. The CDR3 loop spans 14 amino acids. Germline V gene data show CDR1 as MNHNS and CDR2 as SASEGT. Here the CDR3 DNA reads TGTGCCAGCAGTGAGGACAGGGGGCCCACTGAAGCTTTCTTT. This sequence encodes CASSEDRGPTEAFF.

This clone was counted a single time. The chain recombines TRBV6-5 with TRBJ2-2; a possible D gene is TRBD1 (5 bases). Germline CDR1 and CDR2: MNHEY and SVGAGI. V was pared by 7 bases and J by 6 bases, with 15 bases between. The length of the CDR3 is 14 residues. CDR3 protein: CASIERGGSGELFF. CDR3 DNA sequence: TGTGCCAGCATCGAAAGGGGCGGATCCGGGGAGCTGTTTTTT.

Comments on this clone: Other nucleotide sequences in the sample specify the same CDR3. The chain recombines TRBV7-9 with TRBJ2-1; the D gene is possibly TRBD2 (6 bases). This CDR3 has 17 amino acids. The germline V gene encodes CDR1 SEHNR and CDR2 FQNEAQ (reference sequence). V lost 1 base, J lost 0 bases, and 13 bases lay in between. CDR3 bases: TGTGCCAGCAGCTTAGTGGGGGGACCTTACTCCTACAATGAGCAGTTCTTC. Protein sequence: CASSLVGGPYSYNEQFF.

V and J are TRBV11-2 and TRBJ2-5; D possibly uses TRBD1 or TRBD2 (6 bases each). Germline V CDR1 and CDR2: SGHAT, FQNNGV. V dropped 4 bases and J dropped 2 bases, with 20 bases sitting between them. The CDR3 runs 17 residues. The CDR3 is CASSWPEGAGTQETQYF. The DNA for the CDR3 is TGTGCCAGCAGCTGGCCCGAGGGTGCGGGGACACAAGAGACCCAGTACTTC.

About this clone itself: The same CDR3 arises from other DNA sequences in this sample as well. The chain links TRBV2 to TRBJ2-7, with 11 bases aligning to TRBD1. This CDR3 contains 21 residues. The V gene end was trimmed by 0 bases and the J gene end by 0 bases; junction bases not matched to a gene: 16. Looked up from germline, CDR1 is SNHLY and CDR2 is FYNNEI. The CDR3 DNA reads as TGTGCCAGCAGTGAAGCGACGGGGACCGGGACAGGGGGTTTCCTCTCCTACGAGCAGTACTTC. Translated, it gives CASSEATGTGTGGFLSYEQYF.

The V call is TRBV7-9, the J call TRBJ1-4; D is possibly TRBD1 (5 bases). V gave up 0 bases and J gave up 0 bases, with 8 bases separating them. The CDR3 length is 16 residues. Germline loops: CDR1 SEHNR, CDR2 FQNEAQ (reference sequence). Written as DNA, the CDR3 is TGTGCCAGCAGCTTAGCTCGGGGCCCAACTAATGAAAAACTGTTTTTT. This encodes CASSLARGPTNEKLFF.

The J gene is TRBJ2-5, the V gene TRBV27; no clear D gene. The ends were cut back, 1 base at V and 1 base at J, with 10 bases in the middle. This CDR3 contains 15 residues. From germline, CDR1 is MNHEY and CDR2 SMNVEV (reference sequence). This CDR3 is CASSLLADPQETQYF. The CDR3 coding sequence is TGTGCCAGCAGTTTATTGGCAGACCCCCAAGAGACCCAGTACTTC.

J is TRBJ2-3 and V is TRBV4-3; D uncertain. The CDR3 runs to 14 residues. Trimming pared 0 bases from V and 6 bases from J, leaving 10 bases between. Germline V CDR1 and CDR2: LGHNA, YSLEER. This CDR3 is CASSQEGSSDTQYF. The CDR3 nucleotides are TGCGCCAGCAGCCAAGAAGGTAGCTCCGATACGCAGTATTTT.

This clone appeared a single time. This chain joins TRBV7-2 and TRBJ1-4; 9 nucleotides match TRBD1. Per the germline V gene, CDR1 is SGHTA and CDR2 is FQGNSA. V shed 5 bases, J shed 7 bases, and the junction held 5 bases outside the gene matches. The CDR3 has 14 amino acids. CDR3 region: CASSPPGQGEKLFF. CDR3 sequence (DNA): TGTGCCAGCAGCCCACCGGGACAGGGTGAAAAACTGTTTTTT. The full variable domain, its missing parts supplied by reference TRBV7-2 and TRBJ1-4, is GAGVSQSPSNKVTEKGKDVELRCDPISGHTALYWYRQSLGQGLEFLIYFQGNSAPDKSGLPSDRFSAERTGGSVSTLTIQRTQQEDSAVYLCASSPPGQGEKLFFGSGTQLSVL.

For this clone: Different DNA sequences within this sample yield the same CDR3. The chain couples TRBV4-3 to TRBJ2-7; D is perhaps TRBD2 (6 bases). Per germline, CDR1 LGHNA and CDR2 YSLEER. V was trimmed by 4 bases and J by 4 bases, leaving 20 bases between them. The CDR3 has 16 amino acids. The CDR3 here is CASSPSSALNPYEQYF. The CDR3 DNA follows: TGCGCCAGCAGCCCTTCTAGCGCCCTCAACCCTTACGAGCAGTACTTC.

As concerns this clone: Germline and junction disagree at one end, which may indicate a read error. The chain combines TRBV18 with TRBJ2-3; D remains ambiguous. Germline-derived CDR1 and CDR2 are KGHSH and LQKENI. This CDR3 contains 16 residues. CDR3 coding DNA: TGTGCCAGCTCGCCACTAATCCCCGGGCCCACAGATACGCAGTATTTT. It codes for CASSPLIPGPTDTQYF. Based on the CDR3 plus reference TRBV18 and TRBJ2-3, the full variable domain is NAGVMQNPRHLVRRRGQEARLRCSPMKGHSHVYWYRQLPEEGLKFMVYLQKENIIDESGMPKERFSAEFPKEGPSILRIQQVVRGDSAAYFCASSPLIPGPTDTQYFGPGTRLTVL.

This CDR3 is CASSKGVDRAAFQETQYF. Written as DNA, the CDR3 is TGTGCCAGCAGCAAAGGAGTGGACCGAGCCGCGTTTCAAGAGACCCAGTACTTC. This sequence joins TRBV21-1 and TRBJ2-5. TRBV21-1 is assigned pseudogene status. The CDR3 spans 18 residues.

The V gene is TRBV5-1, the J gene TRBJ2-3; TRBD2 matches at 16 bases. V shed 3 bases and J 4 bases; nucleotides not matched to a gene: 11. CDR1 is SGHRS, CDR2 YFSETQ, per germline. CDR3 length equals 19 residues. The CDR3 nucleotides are TGCGCCAGCAGCTCACCGGGACTAGCGGGAGGGATACCCCCAGATACGCAGTATTTT. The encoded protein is CASSSPGLAGGIPPDTQYF.

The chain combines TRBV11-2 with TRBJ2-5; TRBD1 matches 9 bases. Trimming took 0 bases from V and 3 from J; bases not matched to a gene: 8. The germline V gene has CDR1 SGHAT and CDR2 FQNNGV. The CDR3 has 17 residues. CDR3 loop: CASSLDQRTGVEETQYF. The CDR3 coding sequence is TGTGCCAGCAGCTTAGATCAAAGGACAGGGGTCGAAGAGACCCAGTACTTC.

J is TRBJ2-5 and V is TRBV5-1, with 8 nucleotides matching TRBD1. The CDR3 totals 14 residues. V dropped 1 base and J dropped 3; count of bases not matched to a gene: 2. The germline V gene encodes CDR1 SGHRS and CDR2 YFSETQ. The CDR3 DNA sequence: TGCGCCAGCAGCTTGCTGACAGGGGAAGAGACCCAGTACTTC. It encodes CASSLLTGEETQYF. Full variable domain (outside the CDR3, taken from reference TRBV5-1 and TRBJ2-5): KAGVTQTPRYLIKTRGQQVTLSCSPISGHRSVSWYQQTPGQGLQFLFEYFSETQRNKGNFPGRFSGRQFSNSRSEMNVSTLELGDSALYLCASSLLTGEETQYFGPGTRLLVL.

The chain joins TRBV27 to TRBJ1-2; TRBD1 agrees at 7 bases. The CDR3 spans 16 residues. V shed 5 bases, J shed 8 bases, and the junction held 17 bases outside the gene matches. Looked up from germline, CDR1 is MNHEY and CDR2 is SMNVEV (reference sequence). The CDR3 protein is CASSRLPPGQLPGYTF. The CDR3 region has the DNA TGTGCCAGCAGTCGCCTCCCCCCGGGACAGCTACCCGGCTACACCTTC.

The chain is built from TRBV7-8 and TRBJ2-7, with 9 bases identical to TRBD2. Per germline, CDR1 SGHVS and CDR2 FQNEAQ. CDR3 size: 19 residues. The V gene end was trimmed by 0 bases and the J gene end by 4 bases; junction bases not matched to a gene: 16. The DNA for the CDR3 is TGTGCCAGCAGCTTAGCATTAGGGTCGGCGGGAGGGCCTTATTACGAGCAGTACTTC. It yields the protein CASSLALGSAGGPYYEQYF.

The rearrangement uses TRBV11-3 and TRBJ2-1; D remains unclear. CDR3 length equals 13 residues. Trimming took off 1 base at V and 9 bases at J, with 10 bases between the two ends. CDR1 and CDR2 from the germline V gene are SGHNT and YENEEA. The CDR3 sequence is CASSLAVAGEQFF. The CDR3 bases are TGTGCCAGCAGCTTAGCTGTGGCCGGTGAGCAGTTCTTC. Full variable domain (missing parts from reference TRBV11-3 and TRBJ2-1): EAGVVQSPRYKIIEKKQPVAFWCNPISGHNTLYWYLQNLGQGPELLIRYENEEAVDDSQLPKDRFSAERLKGVDSTLKIQPAELGDSAVYLCASSLAVAGEQFFGPGTRLTVL.

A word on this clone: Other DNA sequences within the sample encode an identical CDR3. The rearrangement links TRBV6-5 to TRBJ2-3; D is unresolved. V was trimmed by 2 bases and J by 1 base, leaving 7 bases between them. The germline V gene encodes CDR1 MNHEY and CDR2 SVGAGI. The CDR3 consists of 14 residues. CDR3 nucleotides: TGTGCCAGCAGTTACGGTCCAGGCACAGATACGCAGTATTTT. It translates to CASSYGPGTDTQYF.

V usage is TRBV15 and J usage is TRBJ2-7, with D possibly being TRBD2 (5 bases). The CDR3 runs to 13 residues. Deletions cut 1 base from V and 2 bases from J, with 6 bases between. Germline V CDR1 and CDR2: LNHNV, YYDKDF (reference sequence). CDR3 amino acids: CATSRVEAYEQYF. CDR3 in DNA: TGTGCCACCAGCAGAGTGGAGGCCTACGAGCAGTACTTC.

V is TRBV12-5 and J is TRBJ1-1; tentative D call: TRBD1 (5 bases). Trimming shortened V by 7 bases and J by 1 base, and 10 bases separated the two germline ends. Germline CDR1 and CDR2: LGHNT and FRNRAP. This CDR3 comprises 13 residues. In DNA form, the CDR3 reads TGTGCTAGTGCCCTCACAGGGAACACTGAAGCTTTCTTT. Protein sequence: CASALTGNTEAFF.